Listed here are 24 T cell receptor beta chains from one sample, sequenced in a study of T cells in Graves' hyperthyroidism and ophthalmopathy. TCR beta CDR3 sequences were amplified from RNA transcripts. A first-round RT-PCR of the TCR CDR3 used the HTBI primer set. TCRdb reprocessed the multiplex PCR reads with MiXCR, giving one entry per CDR3 protein. The sample shows some 490,000 distinct CDR3 sequences, 15% to 20% of them seen only once. The material sequenced was blood. The receptors were gathered from a woman under 40 with Graves' ophthalmopathy.

Only a few counts were recorded for this clonotype. A read error is possible here, since a much larger clone lies one base away. The CDR3 DNA sequence: TGTGCCAGCGGGCCCTCCTCTGGAAACACCATATATTTT. This gives the protein CASGPSSGNTIYF. The chain has TRBV12-3 or TRBV12-4 and TRBJ1-3; D is ambiguous. V lost 8 bases and J 0 bases, leaving 8 bases between the germline ends. This CDR3 is 13 amino acids long.

The genes are TRBV7-3 and TRBJ2-1, with 9 bases aligning to TRBD2. Looked up from germline, CDR1 is SGHTA and CDR2 is FQGTGA. This CDR3 is built from 15 residues. V was clipped by 2 bases and J by 5 bases; unmatched bases: 4. The CDR3, as DNA: TGTGCCAGCAGCTTACTAGCGGGGTTTAACAATGAGCAGTTCTTC. Translation gives CASSLLAGFNNEQFF.

J is TRBJ1-5 and V is TRBV20-1; 9 bases align to TRBD1. Unmatched junction bases numbered 12, after V lost 0 bases and J lost 3 bases. CDR3 length equals 18 residues. CDR1 is DFQATT and CDR2 is SNEGSKA in the germline V gene (reference sequence). CDR3 bases: TGCAGTGCTAGAGATAAGTGGGTGACAGGGGGATACAATCAGCCCCAGCATTTT. This encodes CSARDKWVTGGYNQPQHF.

The V call is TRBV4-3, the J call TRBJ2-2, with TRBD2 matching 8 bases. This CDR3 has 13 residues. The V segment lost 4 bases and the J segment 6 bases; nucleotides outside the gene matches: 1. CDR1 is LGHNA and CDR2 is YSLEER in the germline V gene. The CDR3 sequence: CASSPGGAGELFF. CDR3 in DNA: TGCGCCAGCAGCCCGGGAGGGGCCGGGGAGCTGTTTTTT.

In its sample, this clonotype was seen many times. The V call is TRBV27, the J call TRBJ2-5; D not certain. CDR1 and CDR2 (germline): MNHEY, SMNVEV (reference sequence). V was shortened by 1 base and J by 3 bases, with 6 bases between the two germline ends. The CDR3 loop spans 13 amino acids. CDR3 residues: CASSLYRKETQYF. CDR3 DNA: TGTGCCAGCAGTTTATACAGAAAAGAGACCCAGTACTTC.

This clonotype was detected many times. The chain couples TRBV12-3 or TRBV12-4 to TRBJ1-3; D is possibly TRBD1 (5 bases). There are 15 residues in the CDR3. The V gene lost 5 bases and the J gene lost 0 bases, with 11 bases spanning the gap. The CDR3 sequence: CASSPVGGSGNTIYF. The CDR3 DNA reads as TGTGCCAGCAGTCCCGTCGGGGGCTCTGGAAACACCATATATTTT.

This clonotype appeared many times. The gene calls are TRBV7-2 and TRBJ2-1, with 9 bases matching TRBD2. The CDR3 totals 12 residues. CDR1 SGHTA and CDR2 FQGNSA come from the germline V gene. The J segment lost 8 bases and the V segment lost 4 bases, leaving 0 bases of the junction unmatched. The CDR3 sequence is CASSSSGDEQFF. In nucleotides, the CDR3 is TGTGCCAGCAGCTCTAGCGGGGATGAGCAGTTCTTC. The variable domain in full, completed from reference TRBV7-2 and TRBJ2-1, reads GAGVSQSPSNKVTEKGKDVELRCDPISGHTALYWYRQSLGQGLEFLIYFQGNSAPDKSGLPSDRFSAERTGGSVSTLTIQRTQQEDSAVYLCASSSSGDEQFFGPGTRLTVL.

Ten or more counts support this clonotype. The chain recombines TRBV30 with TRBJ2-2; 9 bases agree with TRBD2. V lost 0 bases, J lost 5 bases, and 4 bases stayed unmatched. The CDR3 contains 15 residues. CDR1 GTSNPN and CDR2 SVGIG come from the germline V gene (reference sequence). The CDR3 DNA reads TGTGCCTGGAGTGTTGGGACTAGCCGTACCGGGGAGCTGTTTTTT. It codes for CAWSVGTSRTGELFF.

V usage is TRBV27 and J usage is TRBJ2-1; D possibly corresponds to TRBD2 (5 bases). V was shortened by 6 bases and J by 12 bases, with 15 bases between the two germline ends. The CDR3 contains 12 residues. CDR1 is MNHEY and CDR2 is SMNVEV in the germline V gene (reference sequence). CDR3 nucleotide sequence: TGTGCCAGCAGCCTTCCAGGAGGAAGGCAGTTCTTC. Translation: CASSLPGGRQFF.

This clonotype was picked up many times. This rearrangement joins TRBV6-2 or TRBV6-3 to TRBJ2-5; D gene unclear. Between the trimmed V and J ends, which lost 4 bases and 5 bases, there was a span of 8 bases. This CDR3 has 12 residues. Germline-derived CDR1 and CDR2 are MNHEY and SVGEGT. CDR3 residues: CASSSVAETQYF. The CDR3 coding sequence is TGTGCCAGCAGTTCCGTGGCGGAGACCCAGTACTTC.

The gene calls are TRBV20-1 and TRBJ2-6, with unresolved D. This CDR3 contains 16 residues. Germline V gene sequence: CDR1 DFQATT, CDR2 SNEGSKA (reference sequence). Trimming left V 2 bases short and J 1 base short, with 12 bases between. CDR3 sequence (DNA): TGCAGTGCTAGAACAGTAGTAGAATCTGGGGCCAACGTCCTGACTTTC. It specifies CSARTVVESGANVLTF.

About this clonotype itself: A read error may explain this, as a much larger clone is one base away. The chain recombines TRBV28 with TRBJ2-7, with no clear D. Germline CDR1 reads MDHEN; CDR2 reads SYDVKM. CDR3 size: 10 residues. Trimming took off 11 bases at V and 4 bases at J, with 9 bases between the two ends. CDR3 bases: TGTGCCGCTCGAGTGTACGAGCAGTACTTC. Translating gives CAARVYEQYF.

This clonotype was counted many times. V gene TRBV5-1 combines with J gene TRBJ2-1; D gene ambiguous. The length of the CDR3 is 11 residues. V was pared by 4 bases and J by 3 bases, with 2 bases between. Germline CDR1 reads SGHRS; CDR2 reads YFSETQ. CDR3 coding DNA: TGCGCCAGCAGCGACTACAATGAGCAGTTCTTC. This gives the protein CASSDYNEQFF.

In the case of this clonotype: A read error may produce the germline difference seen at one junction end. The chain recombines TRBV6-4 with TRBJ1-2; possible D gene TRBD1, 5 bases. This CDR3 spans 16 amino acids. Germline CDR1 is MRHNA and CDR2 is SNTAGT. The CDR3 sequence is CASESGIFKLDYGYTF. The CDR3 DNA reads as TGCGCCAGCGAGTCAGGGATTTTCAAGTTGGACTATGGCTACACCTTC.

There are many counts of this clonotype. The chain employs TRBV28 and TRBJ2-7, with D perhaps matching TRBD2 (5 bases). The CDR3 is 14 residues long. Germline V gene sequence: CDR1 MDHEN, CDR2 SYDVKM. V was clipped by 6 bases and J by 0 bases, with 12 bases between them. This CDR3 is CASRPTGSSYEQYF. The CDR3 DNA sequence: TGTGCCAGCAGACCGACGGGGAGCTCCTACGAGCAGTACTTC. Together with reference TRBV28 and TRBJ2-7, the CDR3 gives the full variable domain: DVKVTQSSRYLVKRTGEKVFLECVQDMDHENMFWYRQDPGLGLRLIYFSYDVKMKEKGDIPEGYSVSREKKERFSLILESASTNQTSMYLCASRPTGSSYEQYFGPGTRLTVT.

With respect to this clonotype: One end of the junction varies from germline; a read error may be responsible. The chain has TRBV12-3 or TRBV12-4 and TRBJ2-1, with D possibly TRBD2 on 5 matching bases. This CDR3 contains 15 residues. The CDR3 loop reads CASSSLVNSYNEQLF. The CDR3 DNA is TGTGCCAGCAGCTCACTAGTTAACTCCTACAATGAGCAGCTCTTC.

The V gene is TRBV6-2 or TRBV6-3, the J gene TRBJ2-7; no clear D. The length of the CDR3 is 11 residues. CDR1 is MNHEY, CDR2 SVGEGT, per germline. Trimming left V 0 bases short and J 6 bases short, with 3 bases between. The CDR3 here is CASSYSSEQYF. The CDR3 DNA is TGTGCCAGCAGTTACTCGAGCGAGCAGTACTTC.

This clonotype was counted many times. The rearrangement links TRBV28 to TRBJ2-7; the D gene is possibly TRBD2 (5 bases). Trimming pared 3 bases from V and 6 bases from J, leaving 18 bases between. Germline V CDR1 and CDR2: MDHEN, SYDVKM. This CDR3 is built from 15 residues. CDR3 nucleotide sequence: TGTGCCAGCAGTTTTTTAAGAGGAGGTGGCTTCGAGCAGTACTTC. It specifies CASSFLRGGGFEQYF.

Here the CDR3 DNA reads TGTGCCAGCGGCGTCTCCTGGTTGCGCTCCTACAATGAGCAGTTCTTC. Its translation: CASGVSWLRSYNEQFF. The chain joins TRBV6-2 or TRBV6-3 to TRBJ2-1, with D uncertain. The CDR3 is 16 residues long. Trimming left V 8 bases short and J 0 bases short, with 17 bases between. Germline CDR1 is MNHEY and CDR2 is SVGEGT.

This clonotype was recorded at least ten times. CDR3 in DNA: TGCGCCAGCAGCTTGCCCTCAGTCGATGAGCAGTTCTTC. Translated: CASSLPSVDEQFF. The rearrangement links TRBV5-1 to TRBJ2-1; D is uncertain. Trimming removed 1 base from V and 8 bases from J, with 10 bases in between. Germline V CDR1 and CDR2: SGHRS, YFSETQ. The CDR3 loop spans 13 amino acids.

This clonotype has a count of ten or more. This sequence joins TRBV3-1 and TRBJ2-7; unclear D gene. Germline CDR1 is LGHDT and CDR2 is YNNKEL (reference sequence). This CDR3 contains 15 residues. V lost 5 bases to trimming and J lost 3 bases, with 17 bases between them. This chain's CDR3 is CASSSGPDGFYEQYF. CDR3 coding DNA: TGTGCCAGCAGCTCAGGACCAGACGGATTCTACGAGCAGTACTTC.

The chain recombines TRBV19 with TRBJ1-1; 8 nucleotides align to TRBD1. This CDR3 has 16 residues. Losses at the gene ends were 4 bases for V and 2 bases for J; bases not matched to a gene: 9. Germline CDR1 is LNHDA and CDR2 is SQIVND (reference sequence). The CDR3 DNA sequence: TGTGCCAGTAGTACCGACAGGGGTAATGGAAACACTGAAGCTTTCTTT. It is translated as CASSTDRGNGNTEAFF. Looking up the rest from reference TRBV19 and TRBJ1-1 gives the full variable domain: DGGITQSPKYLFRKEGQNVTLSCEQNLNHDAMYWYRQDPGQGLRLIYYSQIVNDFQKGDIAEGYSVSREKKESFPLTVTSAQKNPTAFYLCASSTDRGNGNTEAFFGQGTRLTVV.

Only a few counts were recorded for this clonotype. The rearrangement uses TRBV29-1 and TRBJ1-2, with D uncertain. The CDR3 has 11 amino acids. V was shortened by 3 bases and J by 6 bases, with 8 bases between the two germline ends. The germline V gene encodes CDR1 SQVTM and CDR2 ANQGSEA. The CDR3 DNA is TGCAGCGTTGAGGCAGTCAATGGCTACACCTTC. Translating it yields CSVEAVNGYTF.

This clonotype has a count of ten or more. The rearrangement uses TRBV3-1 and TRBJ2-5; TRBD2 aligns across 16 bases. Germline lookup yields CDR1 LGHDT and CDR2 YNNKEL (reference sequence). V was pared by 0 bases and J by 5 bases, with 12 bases of the junction left unmatched. This CDR3 region has 20 residues. CDR3 DNA sequence: TGTGCCAGCAGCCAAGATGGAGACGAGGGACTAGCGGGAGGGTGGGAGACCCAGTACTTC. Translating it yields CASSQDGDEGLAGGWETQYF.